The 14 T cell receptor beta chains in this list originate from one sample, sequenced in a study of T cell responses to AZD1222 COVID-19 vaccine (dated by TCRdb to about 2021). The method behind the library was the immunoSEQ multiplex PCR assay. TCRdb carries this immuneACCESS record with in-frame sequences only. Its versions omit some clonotypes, under half of them owing to an unresolved V gene in the studies checked, with the rest unexplained. The sample has some 170,000 clones on record, approximately 88% of them singletons. The top ten hold about 1.5% of the sample. The sample's time point label, in plain terms: baseline before first vaccination. The sample consisted of peripheral blood, taken on day 0 of AZD1222 vaccination. All receptors come from an adult in good health.

V usage is TRBV4-1 and J usage is TRBJ1-4; TRBD1 is a possible D gene (5 bases). V was cut by 0 bases and J by 8 bases, with 19 bases left in between. Germline V gene data show CDR1 as MGHRA and CDR2 as YSYEKL. The CDR3 is 17 amino acids. CDR3 nucleotide sequence: TGCGCCAGCAGCCAAGAAAGATGGGGACGGGTGGGGGAAAAACTGTTTTTT. It translates to CASSQERWGRVGEKLFF.

The chain links TRBV28 to TRBJ2-7, with 12 bases aligning to TRBD2. With V trimmed by 6 bases and J by 2 bases, 8 bases remained unmatched. Germline CDR1 is MDHEN and CDR2 is SYDVKM. This CDR3 has 16 residues. The CDR3 DNA is TGTGCCAGCAGGCCTTCGACTAGCGGGGGAGCCTACGAGCAGTACGTC. Amino acids: CASRPSTSGGAYEQYV.

This clone occurred once. This chain links TRBV6-5 with TRBJ2-2; D gene uncertain. The CDR3 length is 14 residues. Trimming took 7 bases from V and 0 from J, leaving 9 bases between them. The V gene's germline CDR1 is MNHEY and CDR2 SVGAGI. The DNA for the CDR3 is TGTGCCAGCACCCCCGGCGCGAACACCGGGGAGCTGTTTTTT. The encoded protein is CASTPGANTGELFF.

This rearrangement joins TRBV29-1 to TRBJ2-7; tentatively, D is TRBD2 (5 bases). Trimming pared 3 bases from V and 2 bases from J, leaving 11 bases between. Looked up from germline, CDR1 is SQVTM and CDR2 is ANQGSEA. CDR3 length: 13 residues. CDR3 nucleotide sequence: TGCAGCGTTGAGTACGGGGTTACCTACGAGCAGTACTTC. Protein product: CSVEYGVTYEQYF.

This clone was observed a handful of times. The chain joins TRBV4-3 to TRBJ2-7; no clear D. Germline loops: CDR1 LGHNA, CDR2 YSLEER. V shed 0 bases and J shed 4 bases, with 7 bases lying between them. The CDR3 is 13 residues long. The CDR3: CASSQERFYEQYF. The CDR3 DNA reads as TGCGCCAGCAGCCAAGAACGGTTTTACGAGCAGTACTTC.

The J gene is TRBJ2-4, the V gene TRBV6-5; D remains unclear. Germline V gene data show CDR1 as MNHEY and CDR2 as SVGAGI. The CDR3 contains 15 residues. Trimming took 6 bases from V and 0 from J, leaving 12 bases between them. The CDR3 loop reads CASSPGQRAKNIQYF. The CDR3 coding sequence is TGTGCCAGCAGCCCGGGCCAGCGAGCCAAAAACATTCAGTACTTC.

The chain has TRBV10-2 and TRBJ1-4; no definite D call. In germline, CDR1 is WSHSY, CDR2 SAAADI. The CDR3 sequence is 15 residues long. V was clipped by 3 bases and J by 5 bases, with 13 bases between them. In DNA form, the CDR3 reads TGCGCCAGCAGTGACGCGACCGCCGGAAATGAAAAACTGTTTTTT. This sequence encodes CASSDATAGNEKLFF.

This rearrangement joins TRBV6-5 to TRBJ1-6; D remains unclear. The CDR3 runs to 15 residues. Germline CDR1 is MNHEY and CDR2 is SVGAGI. The V and J ends lost 0 bases and 10 bases respectively, with 13 bases between them. This CDR3 reads CASSYSKVGGSPLHF. The CDR3 DNA follows: TGTGCCAGCAGTTACTCGAAGGTCGGCGGGTCACCCCTCCACTTT.

The CDR3 spells CASSAGTTSTDTQYF. DNA for the CDR3: TGTGCCAGTAGCGCCGGGACAACTAGCACAGATACGCAGTATTTT. This chain uses TRBV19 with TRBJ2-3; a weak D match, TRBD1 (6 bases). Between the trimmed V and J ends, which lost 6 bases and 0 bases, there was a span of 13 bases. The germline gives CDR1 LNHDA, CDR2 SQIVND (reference sequence). The CDR3 runs to 15 residues.

This clone came up once. The rearrangement uses TRBV9 and TRBJ1-5; 8 nucleotides match TRBD1. Germline trimming cut 0 bases from V and 4 bases from J; bases unmatched to any gene: 0. From germline, CDR1 is SGDLS and CDR2 YYNGEE. This CDR3 is 14 amino acids long. CDR3 sequence: CASSVGTGNQPQHF. As DNA, the CDR3 is TGTGCCAGCAGCGTAGGGACAGGGAATCAGCCCCAGCATTTT.

The rearrangement links TRBV5-5 to TRBJ2-7, with TRBD2 identical over 11 bases. Germline V lookup: CDR1 SGHKS, CDR2 YYEKEE (reference sequence). The V gene end was trimmed by 4 bases and the J gene end by 11 bases; junction bases not matched to a gene: 5. The CDR3 spans 12 residues. As DNA, the CDR3 is TGTGCCAGCAGCCCGACTAGCGGGAAGGAGTACTTC. Its translation: CASSPTSGKEYF. The variable domain in full, with the rest retrieved from reference TRBV5-5 and TRBJ2-7, is DAGVTQSPTHLIKTRGQQVTLRCSPISGHKSVSWYQQVLGQGPQFIFQYYEKEERGRGNFPDRFSARQFPNYSSELNVNALLLGDSALYLCASSPTSGKEYFGPGTRLTVT.

The chain joins TRBV6-5 to TRBJ2-7; 10 nucleotides align to TRBD1. Trimming cost V 8 bases and J 5 bases; bases outside gene matches: 6. CDR3 length: 13 amino acids. Germline values: CDR1 MNHEY, CDR2 SVGAGI. This CDR3 is CASHQGQGNEQYV. CDR3 DNA sequence: TGTGCCAGCCATCAGGGACAGGGGAACGAGCAGTACGTC.

The chain is built from TRBV4-1 and TRBJ1-4, with 10 bases identical to TRBD1. V was pared by 1 base and J by 6 bases, with 2 bases of the junction left unmatched. The CDR3 sequence is 15 residues long. Germline CDR1 MGHRA, CDR2 YSYEKL. The CDR3 bases are TGCGCCAGCAGCCAAGTCGGGACAGGGGATGAAAAACTGTTTTTT. This sequence encodes CASSQVGTGDEKLFF.

This chain connects TRBV9 to TRBJ2-5; D is perhaps TRBD1 (6 bases). Trimming pared 4 bases from V and 0 bases from J, leaving 16 bases between. This CDR3 has 16 amino acids. Germline CDR1 SGDLS, CDR2 YYNGEE. In DNA, the CDR3 is TGTGCCAGCAGCCCCGGGGACATTAATTACCAAGAGACCCAGTACTTC. Translating gives CASSPGDINYQETQYF.